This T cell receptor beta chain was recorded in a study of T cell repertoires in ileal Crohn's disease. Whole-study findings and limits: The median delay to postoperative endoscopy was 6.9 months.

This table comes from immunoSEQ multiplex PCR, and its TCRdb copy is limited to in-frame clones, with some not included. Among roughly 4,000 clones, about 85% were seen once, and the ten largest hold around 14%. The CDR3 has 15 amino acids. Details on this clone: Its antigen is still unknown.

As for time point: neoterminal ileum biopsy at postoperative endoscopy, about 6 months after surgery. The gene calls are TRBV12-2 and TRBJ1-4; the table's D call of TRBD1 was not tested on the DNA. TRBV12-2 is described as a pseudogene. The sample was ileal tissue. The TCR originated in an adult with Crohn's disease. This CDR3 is CASRLGRGTNEKLFF. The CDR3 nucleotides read TGTGCAAGTCGCTTAGGAAGGGGAACTAATGAAAAACTGTTTTTT.